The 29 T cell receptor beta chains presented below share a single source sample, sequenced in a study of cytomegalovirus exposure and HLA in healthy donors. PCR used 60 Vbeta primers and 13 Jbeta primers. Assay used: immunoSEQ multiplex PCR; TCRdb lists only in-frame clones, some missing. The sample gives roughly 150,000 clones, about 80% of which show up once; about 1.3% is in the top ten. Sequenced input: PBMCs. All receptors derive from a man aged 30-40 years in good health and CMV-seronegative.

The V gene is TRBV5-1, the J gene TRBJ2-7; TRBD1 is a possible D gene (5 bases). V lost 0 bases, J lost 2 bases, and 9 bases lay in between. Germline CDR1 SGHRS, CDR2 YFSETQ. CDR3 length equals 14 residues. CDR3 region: CASSLEGPTYEQYF. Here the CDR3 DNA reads TGCGCCAGCAGCTTGGAGGGGCCCACCTACGAGCAGTACTTC.

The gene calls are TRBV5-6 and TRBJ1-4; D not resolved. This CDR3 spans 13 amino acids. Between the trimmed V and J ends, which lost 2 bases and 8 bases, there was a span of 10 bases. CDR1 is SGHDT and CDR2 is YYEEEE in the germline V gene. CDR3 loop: CASSFSPGEKLFF. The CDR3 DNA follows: TGTGCCAGCAGCTTCTCGCCCGGGGAAAAACTGTTTTTT.

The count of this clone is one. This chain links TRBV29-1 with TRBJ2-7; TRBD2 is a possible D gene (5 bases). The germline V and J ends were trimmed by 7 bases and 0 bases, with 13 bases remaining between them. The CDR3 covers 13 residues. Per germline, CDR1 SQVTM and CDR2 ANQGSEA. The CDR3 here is CSASGTSSYEQYF. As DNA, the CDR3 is TGCAGCGCCTCCGGAACTAGCTCCTACGAGCAGTACTTC.

CDR3 region: CATSRNSPRTGGYEQYF. As DNA, the CDR3 is TGTGCCACCAGCAGGAATAGCCCAAGGACAGGGGGCTACGAGCAGTACTTC. The J gene is TRBJ2-7, the V gene TRBV15; 10 bases map to TRBD1. With V trimmed by 3 bases and J by 3 bases, 11 bases remained unmatched. The CDR3 covers 17 residues. Germline V gene lookup returns CDR1 LNHNV and CDR2 YYDKDF (reference sequence).

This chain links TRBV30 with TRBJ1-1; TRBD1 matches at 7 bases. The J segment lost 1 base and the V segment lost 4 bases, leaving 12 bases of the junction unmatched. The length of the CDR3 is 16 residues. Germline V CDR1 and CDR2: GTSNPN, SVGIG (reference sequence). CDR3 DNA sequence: TGTGCCTGGAAGTTACGGCAGGGGGTAAAGAACACTGAAGCTTTCTTT. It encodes CAWKLRQGVKNTEAFF.

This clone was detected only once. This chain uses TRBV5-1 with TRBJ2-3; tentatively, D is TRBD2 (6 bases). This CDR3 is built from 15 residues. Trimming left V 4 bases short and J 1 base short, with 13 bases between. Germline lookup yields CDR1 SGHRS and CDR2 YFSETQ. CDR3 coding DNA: TGCGCCAGCAGCGGGGGACTTACGGGCACAGATACGCAGTATTTT. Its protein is CASSGGLTGTDTQYF. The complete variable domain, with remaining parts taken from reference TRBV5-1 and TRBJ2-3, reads KAGVTQTPRYLIKTRGQQVTLSCSPISGHRSVSWYQQTPGQGLQFLFEYFSETQRNKGNFPGRFSGRQFSNSRSEMNVSTLELGDSALYLCASSGGLTGTDTQYFGPGTRLTVL.

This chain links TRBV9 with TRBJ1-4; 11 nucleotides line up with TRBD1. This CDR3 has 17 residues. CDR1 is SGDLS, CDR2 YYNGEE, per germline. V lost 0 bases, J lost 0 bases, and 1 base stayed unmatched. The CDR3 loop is CASSVGTGGTTNEKLFF. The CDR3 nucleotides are TGTGCCAGCAGCGTAGGGACAGGGGGCACAACTAATGAAAAACTGTTTTTT.

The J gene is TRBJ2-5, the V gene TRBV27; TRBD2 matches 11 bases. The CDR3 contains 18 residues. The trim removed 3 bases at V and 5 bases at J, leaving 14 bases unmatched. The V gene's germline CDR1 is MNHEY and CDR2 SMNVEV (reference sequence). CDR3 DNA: TGTGCCAGCAGTTTTGGCCTAGCGGGAGGACGGTTCCAGGAGACCCAGTACTTC. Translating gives CASSFGLAGGRFQETQYF.

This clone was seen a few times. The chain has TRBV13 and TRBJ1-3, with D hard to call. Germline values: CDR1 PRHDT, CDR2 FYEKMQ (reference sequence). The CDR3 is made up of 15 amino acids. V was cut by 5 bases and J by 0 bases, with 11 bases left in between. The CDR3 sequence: CASSLGSISGNTIYF. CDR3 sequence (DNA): TGTGCCAGCAGCCTCGGGAGCATCTCTGGAAACACCATATATTTT.

The CDR3 loop reads CASSLVAIVTYEQYF. DNA of the CDR3: TGTGCCAGCAGCTTAGTAGCGATTGTGACCTACGAGCAGTACTTC. The chain couples TRBV11-2 to TRBJ2-7; D perhaps matches TRBD2 (5 bases). Germline V gene data show CDR1 as SGHAT and CDR2 as FQNNGV. Trimming took off 1 base at V and 2 bases at J, with 12 bases between the two ends. This CDR3 region has 15 residues. The complete variable domain, with remaining parts taken from reference TRBV11-2 and TRBJ2-7, reads EAGVAQSPRYKIIEKRQSVAFWCNPISGHATLYWYQQILGQGPKLLIQFQNNGVVDDSQLPKDRFSAERLKGVDSTLKIQPAKLEDSAVYLCASSLVAIVTYEQYFGPGTRLTVT.

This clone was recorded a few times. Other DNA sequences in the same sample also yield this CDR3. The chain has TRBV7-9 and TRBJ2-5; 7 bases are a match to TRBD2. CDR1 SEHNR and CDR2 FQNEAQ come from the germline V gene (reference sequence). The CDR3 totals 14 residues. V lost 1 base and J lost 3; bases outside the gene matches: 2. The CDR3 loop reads CASSLGLAEETQYF. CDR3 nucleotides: TGTGCCAGCAGCTTAGGTCTAGCGGAAGAGACCCAGTACTTC.

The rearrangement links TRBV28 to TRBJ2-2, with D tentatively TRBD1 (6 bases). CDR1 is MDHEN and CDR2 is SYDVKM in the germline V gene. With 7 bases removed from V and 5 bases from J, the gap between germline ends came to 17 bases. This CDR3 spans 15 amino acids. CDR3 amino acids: CASTTLGGWTGELFF. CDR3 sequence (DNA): TGTGCCAGCACCACGTTAGGGGGTTGGACCGGGGAGCTGTTTTTT.

CDR3 amino acids: CASSLGVGGGASYNEQFF. CDR3 coding DNA: TGTGCCAGCAGCTTGGGGGTGGGCGGGGGTGCTTCCTACAATGAGCAGTTCTTC. The rearrangement uses TRBV5-4 and TRBJ2-1, with 7 nucleotides matching TRBD2. CDR1 and CDR2 from the germline V gene are SGHNT and YYREEE (reference sequence). V lost 0 bases and J lost 1; bases outside the gene matches: 10. The CDR3 sequence is 18 residues long. The full variable domain, completed using reference TRBV5-4 and TRBJ2-1, is ETGVTQSPTHLIKTRGQQVTLRCSSQSGHNTVSWYQQALGQGPQFIFQYYREEENGRGNFPPRFSGLQFPNYSSELNVNALELDDSALYLCASSLGVGGGASYNEQFFGPGTRLTVL.

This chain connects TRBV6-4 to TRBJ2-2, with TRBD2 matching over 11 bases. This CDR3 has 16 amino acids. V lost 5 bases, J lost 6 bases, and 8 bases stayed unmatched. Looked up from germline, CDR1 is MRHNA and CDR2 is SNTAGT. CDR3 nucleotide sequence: TGTGCCAGCAGTCAAAAGGGACTAGCGGACTCCGGGGAGCTGTTTTTT. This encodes CASSQKGLADSGELFF.

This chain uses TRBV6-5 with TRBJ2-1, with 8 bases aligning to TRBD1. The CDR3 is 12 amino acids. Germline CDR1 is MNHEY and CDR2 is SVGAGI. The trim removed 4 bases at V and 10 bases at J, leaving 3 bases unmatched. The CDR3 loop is CASSSRGREQFF. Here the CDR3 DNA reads TGTGCCAGCAGTTCCAGGGGGCGGGAGCAGTTCTTC.

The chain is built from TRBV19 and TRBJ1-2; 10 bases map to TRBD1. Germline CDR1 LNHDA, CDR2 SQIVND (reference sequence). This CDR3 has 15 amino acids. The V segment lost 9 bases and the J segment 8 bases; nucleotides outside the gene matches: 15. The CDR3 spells CASSQTRTGGEGYTF. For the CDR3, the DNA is TGTGCCAGCTCCCAAACCCGGACAGGGGGGGAAGGCTACACCTTC.

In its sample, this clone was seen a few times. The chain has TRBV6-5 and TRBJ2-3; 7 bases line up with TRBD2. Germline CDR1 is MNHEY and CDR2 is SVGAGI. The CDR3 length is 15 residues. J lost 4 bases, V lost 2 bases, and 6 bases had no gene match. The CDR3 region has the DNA TGTGCCAGCAGTTACACTAGCGTTGGGGCAGATACGCAGTATTTT. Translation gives CASSYTSVGADTQYF.

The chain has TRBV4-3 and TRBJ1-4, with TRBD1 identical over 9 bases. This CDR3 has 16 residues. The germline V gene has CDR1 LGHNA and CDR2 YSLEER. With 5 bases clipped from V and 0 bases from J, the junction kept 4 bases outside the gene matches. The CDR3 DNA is TGCGCCAGCAGCAAAACAGGGGGCCCAACTAATGAAAAACTGTTTTTT. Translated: CASSKTGGPTNEKLFF.

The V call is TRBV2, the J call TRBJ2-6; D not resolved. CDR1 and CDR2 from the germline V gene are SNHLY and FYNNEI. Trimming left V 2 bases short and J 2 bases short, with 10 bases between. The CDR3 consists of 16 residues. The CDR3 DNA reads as TGTGCCAGCAGTGAAAGTAGCATACCTGGGGCCAACGTCCTGACTTTC. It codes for CASSESSIPGANVLTF.

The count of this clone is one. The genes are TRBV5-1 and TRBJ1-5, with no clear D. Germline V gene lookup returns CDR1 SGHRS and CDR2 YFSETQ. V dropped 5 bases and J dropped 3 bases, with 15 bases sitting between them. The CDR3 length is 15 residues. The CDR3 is CASRVSGSPNQPQHF. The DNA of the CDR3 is TGCGCCAGCAGGGTTTCAGGATCACCCAATCAGCCCCAGCATTTT.

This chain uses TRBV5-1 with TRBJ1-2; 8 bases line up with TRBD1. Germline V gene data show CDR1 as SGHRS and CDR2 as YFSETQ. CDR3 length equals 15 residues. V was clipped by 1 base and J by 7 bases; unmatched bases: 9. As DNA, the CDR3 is TGCGCCAGCAGCTTGTCGATTGGACAGGGAGGTGGCTACACCTTC. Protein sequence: CASSLSIGQGGGYTF.

DNA for the CDR3: TGCGCCAGCAGCCCAATTCGGACAGGCAACACTGAAGCTTTCTTT. Translating gives CASSPIRTGNTEAFF. V is TRBV4-1 and J is TRBJ1-1; 7 positions match TRBD1. This CDR3 spans 15 amino acids. From germline, CDR1 is MGHRA and CDR2 YSYEKL. V was clipped by 4 bases and J by 2 bases; unmatched bases: 7.

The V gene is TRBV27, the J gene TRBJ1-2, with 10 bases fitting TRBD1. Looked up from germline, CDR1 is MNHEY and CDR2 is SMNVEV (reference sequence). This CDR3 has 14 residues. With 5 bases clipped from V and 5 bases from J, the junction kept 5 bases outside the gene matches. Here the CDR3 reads CASSPDRGQYGYTF. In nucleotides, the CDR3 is TGTGCCAGCAGTCCCGACAGGGGGCAATATGGCTACACCTTC.

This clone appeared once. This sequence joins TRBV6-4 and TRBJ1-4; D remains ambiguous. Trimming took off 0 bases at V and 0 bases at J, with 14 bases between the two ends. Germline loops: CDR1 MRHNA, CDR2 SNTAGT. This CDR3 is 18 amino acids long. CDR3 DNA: TGTGCCAGCAGTGACTCGAGTAGACTCTCTGCAACTAATGAAAAACTGTTTTTT. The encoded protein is CASSDSSRLSATNEKLFF.

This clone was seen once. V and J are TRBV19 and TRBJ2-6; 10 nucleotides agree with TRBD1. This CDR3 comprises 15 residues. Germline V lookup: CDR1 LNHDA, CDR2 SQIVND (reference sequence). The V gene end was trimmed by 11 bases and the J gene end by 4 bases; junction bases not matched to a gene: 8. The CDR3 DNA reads TGTGCCTGCCGGGACAGGGGCTCGGGGGCCAACGTCCTGACTTTC. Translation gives CACRDRGSGANVLTF. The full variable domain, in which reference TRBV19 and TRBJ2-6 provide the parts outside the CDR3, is DGGITQSPKYLFRKEGQNVTLSCEQNLNHDAMYWYRQDPGQGLRLIYYSQIVNDFQKGDIAEGYSVSREKKESFPLTVTSAQKNPTAFYLCACRDRGSGANVLTFGAGSRLTVL.

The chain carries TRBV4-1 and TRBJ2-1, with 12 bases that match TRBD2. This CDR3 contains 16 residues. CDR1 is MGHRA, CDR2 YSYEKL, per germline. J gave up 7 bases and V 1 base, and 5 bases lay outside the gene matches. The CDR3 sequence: CASSQGASGGDNEQFF. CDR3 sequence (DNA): TGCGCCAGCAGCCAAGGGGCTAGCGGGGGGGATAATGAGCAGTTCTTC.

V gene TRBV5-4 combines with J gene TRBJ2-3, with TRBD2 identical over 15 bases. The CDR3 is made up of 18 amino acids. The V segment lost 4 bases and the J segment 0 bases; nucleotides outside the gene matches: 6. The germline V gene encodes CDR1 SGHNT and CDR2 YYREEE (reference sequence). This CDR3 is CASSPGTSGGYSTDTQYF. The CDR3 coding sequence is TGTGCCAGCAGCCCAGGGACTAGCGGGGGGTATAGCACAGATACGCAGTATTTT. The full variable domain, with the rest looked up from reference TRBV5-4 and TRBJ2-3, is ETGVTQSPTHLIKTRGQQVTLRCSSQSGHNTVSWYQQALGQGPQFIFQYYREEENGRGNFPPRFSGLQFPNYSSELNVNALELDDSALYLCASSPGTSGGYSTDTQYFGPGTRLTVL.

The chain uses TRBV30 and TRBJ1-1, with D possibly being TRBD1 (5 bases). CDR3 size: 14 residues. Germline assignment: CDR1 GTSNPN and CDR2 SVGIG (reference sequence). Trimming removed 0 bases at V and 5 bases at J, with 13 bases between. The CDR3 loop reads CAWSVGRVGTEAFF. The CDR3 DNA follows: TGTGCCTGGAGTGTTGGCAGGGTAGGAACTGAAGCTTTCTTT.

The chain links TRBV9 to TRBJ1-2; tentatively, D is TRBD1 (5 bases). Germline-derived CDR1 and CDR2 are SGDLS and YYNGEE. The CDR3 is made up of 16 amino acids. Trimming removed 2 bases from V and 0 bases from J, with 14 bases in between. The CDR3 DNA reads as TGTGCCAGCAGCGTGGGGGGTACCCTCTCTAACTATGGCTACACCTTC. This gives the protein CASSVGGTLSNYGYTF. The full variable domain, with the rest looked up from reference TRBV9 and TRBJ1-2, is DSGVTQTPKHLITATGQRVTLRCSPRSGDLSVYWYQQSLDQGLQFLIQYYNGEERAKGNILERFSAQQFPDLHSELNLSSLELGDSALYFCASSVGGTLSNYGYTFGSGTRLTVV.